Detailed here is one T cell receptor beta chain. TCRdb keeps only in-frame clones here, not all; method: immunoSEQ multiplex PCR. The sample carries some 400,000 clones, around 87% recorded once. The sample belongs to a study of blood T cell repertoires in COVID-19. Trimming at V came to 4 bases and at J to 8 bases, leaving 5 bases not matched to a gene. Germline V gene lookup returns CDR1 SGHRS and CDR2 YFSETQ. The CDR3 has 13 residues. Grouping used clinical history reported by participants in a survey and questionnaire. The chain links TRBV5-1 to TRBJ1-2; TRBD1 matches at 10 bases. The sequenced sample was PBMCs or T cells enriched from blood (not recorded which). This receptor was identified in a young man who had recovered from COVID-19. The CDR3 loop reads CASSGQGDGGYTF. The CDR3 region has the DNA TGCGCCAGCAGCGGACAGGGGGATGGAGGCTACACCTTC.